Described below is a single T cell receptor (beta chain) sequence and its context. The source of the sample is a study of CD8+ T cells in alopecia areata. About the research overall: A 6-month period off drug followed tofacitinib, which lasted 6 to 18 months.

Looked up from germline, CDR1 is SEHNR and CDR2 is FQNEAQ (reference sequence). CDR3 size: 12 residues. V lost 3 bases, J lost 10 bases, and 10 bases lay in between. As the sequencing template, cDNA was produced by extracting RNA and reverse transcribing it. Measured with immunoSEQ multiplex PCR; TCRdb has only the in-frame clones, and not every one. Of 100,000 to 150,000 clones detected, roughly 61% appear once; the ten largest clones hold 4.5%. This receptor was identified in a human donor with alopecia areata. Sequencing was performed on CD4+ T cells sorted from blood, taken at week 0. This chain links TRBV7-9 with TRBJ2-4, with no clear D. The DNA of the CDR3 is TGTGCCAGCAGCTTTAGTGTGGGGATTCAGTACTTC. This translates into CASSFSVGIQYF.